This TCR beta chain was profiled in a study of blood T cell repertoires in COVID-19. Study background: Sample material is recorded as cDNA or gDNA derived from T cells, B-cell-depleted T cells, or PBMCs.

In the original workflow: Cell counts per sample came from amplifying reference gene primers. Method: immunoSEQ multiplex PCR; TCRdb's copy keeps in-frame clones and lacks some. V and J calls plus clone size are reproduced from that table; the DNA served to infer D and trimming. The data show fewer than 350,000 clones, with about 89% seen just once and approximately 9.8% held by the top ten. CDR1 SNHLY and CDR2 FYNNEI come from the germline V gene. V lost 11 bases, J lost 3 bases, and 8 bases stayed unmatched. This CDR3 spans 13 amino acids. Clinical histories supplied by participants themselves formed the basis of cohort assignment. Two negative PCRs, clearance, or symptom resolution characterized the recovered Cohort 3 donors.

Sequencing used PBMCs or T cells enriched from blood (not recorded which). This chain uses TRBV2 with TRBJ1-2; 8 positions agree with TRBD1. This clonotype was obtained from a woman in her thirties or forties who had recovered from COVID-19. The DNA for the CDR3 is TGTGCCCGAGAGGACAGGGAAGACTATGGCTACACCTTC. This codes for CAREDREDYGYTF. The full variable domain, its missing parts supplied by reference TRBV2 and TRBJ1-2, is EPEVTQTPSHQVTQMGQEVILRCVPISNHLYFYWYRQILGQKVEFLVSFYNNEISEKSEIFDDQFSVERPDGSNFTLKIRSTKLEDSAMYFCAREDREDYGYTFGSGTRLTVV.